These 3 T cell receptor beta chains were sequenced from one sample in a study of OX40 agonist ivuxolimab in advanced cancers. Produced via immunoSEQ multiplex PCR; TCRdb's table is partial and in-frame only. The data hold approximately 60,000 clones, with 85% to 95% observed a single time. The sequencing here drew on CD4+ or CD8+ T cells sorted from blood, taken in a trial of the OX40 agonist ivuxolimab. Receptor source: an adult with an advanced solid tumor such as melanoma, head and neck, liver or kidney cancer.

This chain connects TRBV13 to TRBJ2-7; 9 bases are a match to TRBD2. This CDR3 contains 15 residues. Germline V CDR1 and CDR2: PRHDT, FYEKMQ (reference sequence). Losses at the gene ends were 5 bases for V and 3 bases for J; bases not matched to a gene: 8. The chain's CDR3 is CASSHGLAIIYEQYF. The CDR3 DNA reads TGTGCCAGCAGCCACGGACTAGCGATTATCTACGAGCAGTACTTC.

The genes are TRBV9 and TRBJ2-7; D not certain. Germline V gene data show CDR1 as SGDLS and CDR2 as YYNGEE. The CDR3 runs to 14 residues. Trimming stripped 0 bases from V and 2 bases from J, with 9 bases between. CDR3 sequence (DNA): TGTGCCAGCAGCGTAGAAGATTCCGCCTACGAGCAGTACTTC. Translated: CASSVEDSAYEQYF.

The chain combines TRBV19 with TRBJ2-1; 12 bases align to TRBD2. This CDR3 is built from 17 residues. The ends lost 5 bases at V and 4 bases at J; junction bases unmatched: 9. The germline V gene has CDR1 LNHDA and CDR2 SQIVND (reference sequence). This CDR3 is CASSPRGLAGPYNEQFF. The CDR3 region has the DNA TGTGCCAGTAGTCCCCGAGGACTAGCGGGACCTTACAATGAGCAGTTCTTC. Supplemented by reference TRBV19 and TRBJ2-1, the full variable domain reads DGGITQSPKYLFRKEGQNVTLSCEQNLNHDAMYWYRQDPGQGLRLIYYSQIVNDFQKGDIAEGYSVSREKKESFPLTVTSAQKNPTAFYLCASSPRGLAGPYNEQFFGPGTRLTVL.